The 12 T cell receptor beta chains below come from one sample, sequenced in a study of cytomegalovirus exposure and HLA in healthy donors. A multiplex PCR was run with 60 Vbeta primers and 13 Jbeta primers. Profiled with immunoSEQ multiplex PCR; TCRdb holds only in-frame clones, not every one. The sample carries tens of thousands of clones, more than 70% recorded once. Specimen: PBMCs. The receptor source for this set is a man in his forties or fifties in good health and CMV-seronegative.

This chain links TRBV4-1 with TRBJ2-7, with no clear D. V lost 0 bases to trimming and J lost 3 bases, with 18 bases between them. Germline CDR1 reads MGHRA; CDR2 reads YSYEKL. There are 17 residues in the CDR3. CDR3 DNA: TGCGCCAGCAGCCAAGATACTGGAGTGGGTTTAAGCTACGAGCAGTACTTC. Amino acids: CASSQDTGVGLSYEQYF.

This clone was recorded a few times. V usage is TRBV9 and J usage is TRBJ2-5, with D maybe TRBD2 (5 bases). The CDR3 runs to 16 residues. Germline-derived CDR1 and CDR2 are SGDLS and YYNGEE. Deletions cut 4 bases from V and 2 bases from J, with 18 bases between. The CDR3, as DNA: TGTGCCAGCAGCCCCAGAGGGTGGAGTGATCAAGAGACCCAGTACTTC. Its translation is CASSPRGWSDQETQYF.

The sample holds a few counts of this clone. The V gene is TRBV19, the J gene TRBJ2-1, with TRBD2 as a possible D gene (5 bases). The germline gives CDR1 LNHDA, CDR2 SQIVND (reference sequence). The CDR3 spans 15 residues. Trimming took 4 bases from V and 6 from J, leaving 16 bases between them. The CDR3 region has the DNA TGTGCCAGTAGTAAGGGAAGCGGAGGTGTCAATGAGCAGTTCTTC. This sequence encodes CASSKGSGGVNEQFF.

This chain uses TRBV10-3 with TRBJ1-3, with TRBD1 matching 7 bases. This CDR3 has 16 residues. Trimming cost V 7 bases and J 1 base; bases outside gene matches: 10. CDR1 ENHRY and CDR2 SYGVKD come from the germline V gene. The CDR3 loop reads CAIIRFDRASGNTIYF. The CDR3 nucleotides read TGTGCCATCATTCGATTTGACAGGGCGTCTGGAAACACCATATATTTT.

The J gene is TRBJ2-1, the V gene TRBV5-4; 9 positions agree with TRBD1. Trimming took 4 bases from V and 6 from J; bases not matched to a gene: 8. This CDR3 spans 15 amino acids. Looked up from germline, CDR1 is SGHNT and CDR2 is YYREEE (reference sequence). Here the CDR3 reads CASSPGQGSLNEQFF. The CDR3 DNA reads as TGTGCCAGCAGCCCGGGACAGGGTTCTCTCAATGAGCAGTTCTTC.

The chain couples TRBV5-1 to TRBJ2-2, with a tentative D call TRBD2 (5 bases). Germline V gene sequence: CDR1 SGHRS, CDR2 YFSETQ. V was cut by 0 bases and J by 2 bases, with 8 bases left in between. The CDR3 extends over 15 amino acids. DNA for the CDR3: TGCGCCAGCAGCTTGGTCGGGGTTAACACCGGGGAGCTGTTTTTT. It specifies CASSLVGVNTGELFF.

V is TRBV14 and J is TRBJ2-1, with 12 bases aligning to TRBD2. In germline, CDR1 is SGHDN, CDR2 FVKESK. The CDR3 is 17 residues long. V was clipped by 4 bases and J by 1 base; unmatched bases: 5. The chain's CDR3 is CASSLFLAGGSYNEQFF. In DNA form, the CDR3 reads TGTGCCAGCAGCCTGTTCCTAGCGGGAGGGTCCTACAATGAGCAGTTCTTC. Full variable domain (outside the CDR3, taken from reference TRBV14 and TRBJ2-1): EAGVTQFPSHSVIEKGQTVTLRCDPISGHDNLYWYRRVMGKEIKFLLHFVKESKQDESGMPNNRFLAERTGGTYSTLKVQPAELEDSGVYFCASSLFLAGGSYNEQFFGPGTRLTVL.

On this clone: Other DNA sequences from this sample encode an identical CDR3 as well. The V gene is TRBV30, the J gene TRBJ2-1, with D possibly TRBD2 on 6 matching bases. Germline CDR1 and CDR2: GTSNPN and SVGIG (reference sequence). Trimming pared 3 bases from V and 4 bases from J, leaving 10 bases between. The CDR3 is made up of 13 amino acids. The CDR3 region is CAWSGRGYNEQFF. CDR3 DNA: TGTGCCTGGAGCGGGAGAGGGTACAATGAGCAGTTCTTC.

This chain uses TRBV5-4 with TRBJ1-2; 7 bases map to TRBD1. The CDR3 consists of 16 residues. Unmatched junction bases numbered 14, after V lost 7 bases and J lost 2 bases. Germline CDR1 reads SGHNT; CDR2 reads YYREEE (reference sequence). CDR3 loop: CASRPSGGTLNYGYTF. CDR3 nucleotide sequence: TGTGCCAGCCGCCCCTCAGGGGGAACGTTAAACTATGGCTACACCTTC.

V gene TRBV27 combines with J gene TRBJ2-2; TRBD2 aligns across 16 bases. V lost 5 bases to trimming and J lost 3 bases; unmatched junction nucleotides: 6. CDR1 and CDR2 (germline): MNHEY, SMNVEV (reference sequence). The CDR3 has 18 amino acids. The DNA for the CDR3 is TGTGCCAGCAGTGGGGGACTAGCGGGGGGGGTGTACACCGGGGAGCTGTTTTTT. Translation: CASSGGLAGGVYTGELFF.

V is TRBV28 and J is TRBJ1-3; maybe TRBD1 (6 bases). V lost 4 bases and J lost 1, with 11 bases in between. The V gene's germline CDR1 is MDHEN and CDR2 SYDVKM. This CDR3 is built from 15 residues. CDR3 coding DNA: TGTGCCAGCAGTTCCGGTACAGGGTCTGGAAACACCATATATTTT. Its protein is CASSSGTGSGNTIYF.

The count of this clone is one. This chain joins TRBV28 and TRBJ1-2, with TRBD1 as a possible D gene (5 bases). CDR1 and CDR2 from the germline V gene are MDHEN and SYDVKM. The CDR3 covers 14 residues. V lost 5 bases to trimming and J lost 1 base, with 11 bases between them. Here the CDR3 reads CASSPHGGNYGYTF. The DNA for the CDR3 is TGTGCCAGCAGTCCCCACGGGGGTAACTATGGCTACACCTTC.